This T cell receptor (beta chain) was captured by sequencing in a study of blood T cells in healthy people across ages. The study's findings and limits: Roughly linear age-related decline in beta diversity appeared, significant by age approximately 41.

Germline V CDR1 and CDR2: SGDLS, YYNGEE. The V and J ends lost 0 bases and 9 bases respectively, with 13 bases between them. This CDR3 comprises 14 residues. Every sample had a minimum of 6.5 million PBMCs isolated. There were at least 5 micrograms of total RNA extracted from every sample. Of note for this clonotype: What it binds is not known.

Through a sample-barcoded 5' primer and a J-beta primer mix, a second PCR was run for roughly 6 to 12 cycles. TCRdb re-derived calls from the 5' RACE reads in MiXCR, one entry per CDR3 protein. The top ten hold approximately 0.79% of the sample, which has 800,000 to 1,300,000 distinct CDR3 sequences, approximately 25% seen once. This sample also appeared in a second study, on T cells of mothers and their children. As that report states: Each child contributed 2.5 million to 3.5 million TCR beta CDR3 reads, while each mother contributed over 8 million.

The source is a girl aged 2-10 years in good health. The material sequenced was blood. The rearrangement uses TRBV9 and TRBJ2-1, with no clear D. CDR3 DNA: TGTGCCAGCAGCGTAGATTTGTTCGTTGGTGAGCAGTTCTTC. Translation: CASSVDLFVGEQFF.